This T cell receptor (beta chain) was identified in a study of follicular helper T cells after annual influenza vaccination. Time point indicated: 2015-2016 season, 7 days after influenza vaccination. The CDR3 contains 13 residues. The germline CDR1 and CDR2 sequences are SEHNR and FQNEAQ (reference sequence). Trimming pared 3 bases from V and 2 bases from J, leaving 6 bases between. Only in-frame clones appear in the TCRdb table, and some are missing; sequencing was by immunoSEQ multiplex PCR. The sample has 5,500 to 7,500 clones; around four fifths are singletons. This rearrangement joins TRBV7-9 to TRBJ2-3; D is uncertain. This sample comprised CXCR5- memory CD4+ T cells sorted from blood, obtained 7 days after influenza vaccination. The clonotype originates from an adult who received the influenza vaccine. CDR3 nucleotides: TGTGCCAGCAGCTTTAAACCCACAGATACGCAGTATTTT. The encoded protein is CASSFKPTDTQYF.